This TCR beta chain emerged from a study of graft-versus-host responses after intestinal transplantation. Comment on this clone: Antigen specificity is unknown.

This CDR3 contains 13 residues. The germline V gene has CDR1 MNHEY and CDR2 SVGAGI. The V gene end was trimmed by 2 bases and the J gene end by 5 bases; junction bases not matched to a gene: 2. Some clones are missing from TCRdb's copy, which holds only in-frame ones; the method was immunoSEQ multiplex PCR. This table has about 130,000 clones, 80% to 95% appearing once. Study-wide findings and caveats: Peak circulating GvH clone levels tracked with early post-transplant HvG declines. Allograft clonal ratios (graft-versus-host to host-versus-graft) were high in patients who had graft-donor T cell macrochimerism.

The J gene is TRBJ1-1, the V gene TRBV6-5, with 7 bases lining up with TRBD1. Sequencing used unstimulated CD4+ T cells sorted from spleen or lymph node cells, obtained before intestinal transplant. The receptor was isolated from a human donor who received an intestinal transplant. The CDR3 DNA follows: TGTGCCAGCAGTTACAGACAGGGAACTGAAGCTTTCTTT. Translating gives CASSYRQGTEAFF.